Each of the 16 T cell receptor beta chains below was sequenced from the same sample in a study of cytomegalovirus exposure and HLA in healthy donors. 13 Jbeta primers and 60 Vbeta primers were used for the PCR. The table came from immunoSEQ multiplex PCR; TCRdb's copy has only in-frame clones and leaves some out. The sample lists 130,000 to 150,000 clones; around 80% were seen once. The sequenced sample consisted of PBMCs. All receptors come from a woman aged 40 to 50 in good health and CMV-seropositive.

The V gene is TRBV9, the J gene TRBJ2-7, with 8 bases fitting TRBD2. The CDR3 spans 15 residues. V shed 0 bases and J 2 bases; nucleotides not matched to a gene: 4. Germline V CDR1 and CDR2: SGDLS, YYNGEE. CDR3 nucleotide sequence: TGTGCCAGCAGCGTAGACCCGGGGGGGACCTACGAGCAGTACTTC. It is translated as CASSVDPGGTYEQYF. Combining the CDR3 with reference TRBV9 and TRBJ2-7 gives the whole variable domain DSGVTQTPKHLITATGQRVTLRCSPRSGDLSVYWYQQSLDQGLQFLIQYYNGEERAKGNILERFSAQQFPDLHSELNLSSLELGDSALYFCASSVDPGGTYEQYFGPGTRLTVT.

The chain recombines TRBV9 with TRBJ2-1, with 10 nucleotides matching TRBD2. The junction had 3 bases not matched to a gene; V was cut back by 0 bases and J by 6 bases. From germline, CDR1 is SGDLS and CDR2 YYNGEE. The CDR3 has 15 amino acids. The CDR3 spells CASSVGTSGLNEQFF. The CDR3 bases are TGTGCCAGCAGCGTAGGGACTAGCGGCCTCAATGAGCAGTTCTTC.

The rearrangement links TRBV30 to TRBJ1-4; a possible D gene is TRBD1 (5 bases). Trimming removed 0 bases at V and 7 bases at J, with 9 bases between. CDR3 size: 13 residues. Germline assignment: CDR1 GTSNPN and CDR2 SVGIG (reference sequence). CDR3 protein: CAWSVPGGEKLFF. Here the CDR3 DNA reads TGTGCCTGGAGTGTCCCCGGGGGTGAAAAACTGTTTTTT.

The rearrangement links TRBV4-1 to TRBJ1-1; D may be TRBD1 (6 bases). V lost 4 bases to trimming and J lost 4 bases, with 19 bases between them. CDR3 length: 16 residues. Germline V gene lookup returns CDR1 MGHRA and CDR2 YSYEKL. CDR3 sequence (DNA): TGCGCCAGCAGCCCGATTAAGGGGGGGGCCGTCACTGAAGCTTTCTTT. This codes for CASSPIKGGAVTEAFF.

The J gene is TRBJ2-1, the V gene TRBV14; D may be TRBD1 (5 bases). This CDR3 region has 15 residues. The germline gives CDR1 SGHDN, CDR2 FVKESK. V was pared by 2 bases and J by 5 bases, with 13 bases between. CDR3 residues: CASSQLYLGHNEQFF. CDR3 DNA sequence: TGTGCCAGCAGCCAACTATATCTGGGGCACAATGAGCAGTTCTTC.

CDR3: CASSLTSADTQYF. The CDR3 DNA reads as TGTGCCAGCAGTTTAACGTCAGCAGATACGCAGTATTTT. This chain joins TRBV28 and TRBJ2-3; D is undetermined. V was clipped by 2 bases and J by 4 bases, with 7 bases between them. CDR3 length: 13 amino acids. Germline V CDR1 and CDR2: MDHEN, SYDVKM.

The J gene is TRBJ1-3, the V gene TRBV28; 8 nucleotides align to TRBD1. Per germline, CDR1 MDHEN and CDR2 SYDVKM. The CDR3 runs 15 residues. V dropped 6 bases and J dropped 4; count of bases not matched to a gene: 8. DNA for the CDR3: TGTGCCAGCAGGTCGGGACAGGATTTCGGAAACACCATATATTTT. Translation: CASRSGQDFGNTIYF.

A note on this clone: Other DNA sequences in the sample encode the same CDR3. V and J are TRBV29-1 and TRBJ1-1, with TRBD1 matching 7 bases. The germline V gene encodes CDR1 SQVTM and CDR2 ANQGSEA. J lost 4 bases, V lost 4 bases, and 6 bases had no gene match. The CDR3 length is 13 residues. This chain's CDR3 is CSVVRGLGTEAFF. CDR3 DNA: TGCAGCGTTGTTAGGGGGCTTGGCACTGAAGCTTTCTTT.

The genes are TRBV29-1 and TRBJ2-1, with D perhaps matching TRBD1 (6 bases). CDR1 is SQVTM and CDR2 is ANQGSEA in the germline V gene. This CDR3 contains 12 residues. Trimming took 6 bases from V and 10 from J, leaving 16 bases between them. In nucleotides, the CDR3 is TGCAGCGTCCAACTACAGGGCATAGAGCAGTTCTTC. It codes for CSVQLQGIEQFF.

A word on this clone: Other DNA variants within this sample encode the same CDR3. The genes are TRBV15 and TRBJ2-2, with D possibly being TRBD2 (5 bases). The germline V and J ends were trimmed by 3 bases and 6 bases, with 14 bases remaining between them. This CDR3 is built from 15 residues. Per germline, CDR1 LNHNV and CDR2 YYDKDF (reference sequence). The CDR3, as DNA: TGTGCCACCAGCAGGGACGAGGGTGGATCCGGGGAGCTGTTTTTT. This sequence encodes CATSRDEGGSGELFF.

V usage is TRBV11-2 and J usage is TRBJ1-1, with no clear D. The V end was cut by 1 base, the J end by 0 bases, with 12 bases between. The germline V gene encodes CDR1 SGHAT and CDR2 FQNNGV. The CDR3 contains 16 residues. This CDR3 reads CASSLGRSTMNTEAFF. CDR3 nucleotides: TGTGCCAGCAGCTTAGGTAGGAGTACCATGAACACTGAAGCTTTCTTT.

This chain links TRBV7-9 with TRBJ1-3; D ambiguous. Germline loops: CDR1 SEHNR, CDR2 FQNEAQ (reference sequence). V shed 3 bases and J shed 0 bases, with 15 bases lying between them. CDR3 length: 17 amino acids. CDR3 DNA: TGTGCCAGCAGCTTTTGGGTAAACGGGGTCTCTGGAAACACCATATATTTT. It specifies CASSFWVNGVSGNTIYF. Drawing the rest from reference TRBV7-9 and TRBJ1-3, the complete variable domain is DTGVSQNPRHKITKRGQNVTFRCDPISEHNRLYWYRQTLGQGPEFLTYFQNEAQLEKSRLLSDRFSAERPKGSFSTLEIQRTEQGDSAMYLCASSFWVNGVSGNTIYFGEGSWLTVV.

The chain uses TRBV28 and TRBJ1-2; 8 bases align to TRBD1. With V trimmed by 10 bases and J by 6 bases, 10 bases remained unmatched. The CDR3 covers 13 residues. CDR1 and CDR2 from the germline V gene are MDHEN and SYDVKM. The CDR3 DNA follows: TGTGCCATCCTCAAATCGACAGGGGATGGCTACACCTTC. This encodes CAILKSTGDGYTF.

The chain has TRBV19 and TRBJ1-4, with a weak D call TRBD1 (5 bases). Germline loops: CDR1 LNHDA, CDR2 SQIVND (reference sequence). This CDR3 has 15 amino acids. V gave up 6 bases and J gave up 5 bases, with 16 bases separating them. Here the CDR3 DNA reads TGTGCCAGTAGATACCACGACAGCCTCAATGAAAAACTGTTTTTT. Residues: CASRYHDSLNEKLFF.

J is TRBJ1-1 and V is TRBV2; maybe TRBD1 (6 bases). V lost 10 bases and J 3 bases, leaving 15 bases between the germline ends. The CDR3 runs 13 residues. Germline V lookup: CDR1 SNHLY, CDR2 FYNNEI. The DNA of the CDR3 is TGTGCCACAAGCAGGGGAAGTGACACTGAAGCTTTCTTT. It codes for CATSRGSDTEAFF.

Note on this clone: An end of the junction does not agree with germline; a read error may underlie this. J is TRBJ2-7 and V is TRBV6-5, with 8 bases that match TRBD2. CDR1 is MNHEY and CDR2 is SVGAGI in the germline V gene. This CDR3 is built from 11 residues. The CDR3 reads CASSSGGTWWF. The CDR3 DNA follows: TGTGCCAGCAGCTCGGGAGGGACGTGGTGGTTC.